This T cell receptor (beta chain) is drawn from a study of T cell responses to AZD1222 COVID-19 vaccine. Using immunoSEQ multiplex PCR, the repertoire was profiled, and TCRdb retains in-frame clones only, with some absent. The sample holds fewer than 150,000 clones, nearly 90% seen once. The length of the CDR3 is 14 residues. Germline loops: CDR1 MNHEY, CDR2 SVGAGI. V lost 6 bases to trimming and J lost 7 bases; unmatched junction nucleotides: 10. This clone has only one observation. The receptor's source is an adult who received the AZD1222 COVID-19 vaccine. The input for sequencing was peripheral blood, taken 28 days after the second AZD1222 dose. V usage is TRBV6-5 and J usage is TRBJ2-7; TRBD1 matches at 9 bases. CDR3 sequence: CASRKQGASWEQYF. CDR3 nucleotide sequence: TGTGCCAGCAGAAAACAGGGGGCTTCCTGGGAGCAGTACTTC.